This T cell receptor (beta chain) was sequenced during a study of CD4 T cells in relation to SARS-CoV-2 and coronaviruses (dated by TCRdb to the early 2020s). Regarding the research as a whole: In the ViraFEST assay, PBMCs were cultured with antigen for approximately ten days, after which TCR beta CDR3s were sequenced to identify antigen-specific clonal expansions. Patient-derived lymphoblastoid cell lines were used to map the HLA restriction of shared crossreactive spike epitopes. A median age of about 36 years, with a range of roughly 21 to 75 years, was recorded for the full convalescent cohort of about a dozen patients. The Adaptive Biotechnologies TCR-sequencing kit was used to sequence samples from three pre-COVID donors and the naive versus memory experiments, whereas other data were Illumina-based. The approximately twelve convalescent patients included 8 males and 4 females; two subjects were Hispanic. A different, Illumina-based TCR-beta assay was used to sequence expansion assays from other donors in the study. At the level of individual TCR clonotypes, the study measured memory CD4+ T cell crossreactivity between SARS-CoV-2 spike protein and common cold coronavirus spike proteins.

This clone was seen a single time. The specificity of this receptor is unknown. There are no base qualities to consult, and no much larger clone falls within one base. To separate naive from memory CD4+ T cells, cryopreserved PBMCs first underwent CD4 enrichment and then EasySep naive CD4+ T cell enrichment. For ten to eleven days, sorted naive or memory CD4+ T cells (about 9.3 x 10^4) were cultured at a 1:1 ratio with T cell-depleted PBMCs and CEF peptides. Triplicate replicate wells were generally used for each peptide culture condition. Ficoll-Paque PLUS gradient centrifugation was used to isolate PBMCs from either whole blood or leukapheresis product. The PBMCs went either fresh into the expansion assay or into cryopreservation at -140 degrees C. The QIAamp Micro DNA Kit was used to extract genomic DNA from the CD4+ T cells. DNA from CEF-cultured naive and memory CD4+ T cells underwent immunoSEQ TCR-beta sequencing at survey level. Per the original workflow: During preprocessing, nonproductive sequences were discarded, as were any CDR3s that did not begin with C, did not end with F or W, or were shorter than 7 amino acids. The MANAFEST web app was used to call antigen-specific clonotypes on the basis of expansion compared with the reference and with other culture wells. A clone counted as positive if significantly expanded in 2 of 3 replicate wells versus the reference culture at FDR below 0.05. For a clone to be considered positive, significant expansion relative to all other tandem wells and an odds ratio above 5 were also required. Cultured and uncultured naive and memory CD4+ repertoires were searched for CDR3s previously identified as spike- and CEF-reactive. CDR3 homology was quantified as pairwise Levenshtein distance, calculated with the stringdist R package after three terminal residues were trimmed from each end. This immuneACCESS table, as held by TCRdb, lists in-frame sequences with V and J called but not all clones. Of the missing ones, under half trace to an unresolved V gene in checked studies; the others have no known cause. The DNA gave D and trimming, while V, J and clone size come from that table. A total of about 38,000 clones appear in this sample, more than 60% of them only once. The ten largest clonotypes hold approximately 20% of the sample.

What the work shows at the level of the full study, not this receptor alone: Small numbers of patients and of tested TCRs limited the study. Because the crossreactivity analysis focused on spike protein, crossreactivity against other viral proteins was not assessed. No donor contributed both pre-pandemic and post-infection samples, which limited tracing the source of pre-existing responses. Sequencing of naive versus memory cells indicated that the assay detects memory recall responses, not primary responses primed during culture. Memory CD4+ clonotypes crossrecognizing SARS-CoV-2 and at least one common cold coronavirus spike were found in around 59% of donors. Crossreactive clones showed significantly weaker SARS-CoV-2-driven expansion than monoreactive clones, consistent with antigenic imprinting.

From the germline V gene (reference sequence), CDR1 is MNHEY and CDR2 is SMNVEV. V is cut back by 3 bases and J by 7 bases, with 2 bases in the junction unmatched. Measured from the cysteine to the phenylalanine, the CDR3 is 13 residues long. Only the CDR3 region is kept as DNA, spanning 39 bases read in frame from base 1. The receptor was isolated from an adult with COVID-19. Source material: memory CD4+ T cells from PBMCs, cultured in vitro. The cell subset or site label on this specimen signifies: memory (non-naive) CD4+ T cells. The chain links TRBV27 with TRBJ2-1; 8 of the junction bases match TRBD2. The DNA reads as follows: TGTGCCAGCAGTTTCGGGGGGGGTAATGAGCAGTTCTTC. It specifies CASSFGGGNEQFF.